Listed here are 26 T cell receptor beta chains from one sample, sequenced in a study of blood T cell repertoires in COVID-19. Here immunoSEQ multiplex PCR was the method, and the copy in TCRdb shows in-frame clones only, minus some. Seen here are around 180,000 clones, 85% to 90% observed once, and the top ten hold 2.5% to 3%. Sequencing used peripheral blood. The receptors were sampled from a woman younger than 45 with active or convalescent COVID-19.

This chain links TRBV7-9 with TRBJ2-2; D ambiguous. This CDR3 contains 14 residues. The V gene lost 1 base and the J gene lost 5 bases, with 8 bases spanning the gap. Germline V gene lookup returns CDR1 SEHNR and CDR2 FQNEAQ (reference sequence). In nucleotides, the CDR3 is TGTGCCAGCAGCTTAGATGCAGGAACCGGGGAGCTGTTTTTT. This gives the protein CASSLDAGTGELFF.

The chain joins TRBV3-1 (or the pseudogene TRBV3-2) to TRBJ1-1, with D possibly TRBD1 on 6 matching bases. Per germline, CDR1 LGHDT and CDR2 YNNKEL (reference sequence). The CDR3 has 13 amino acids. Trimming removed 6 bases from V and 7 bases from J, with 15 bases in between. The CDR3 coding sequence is TGTGCCAGCAGGGACGCAGGGGCGGATGAAGCTTTCTTT. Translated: CASRDAGADEAFF.

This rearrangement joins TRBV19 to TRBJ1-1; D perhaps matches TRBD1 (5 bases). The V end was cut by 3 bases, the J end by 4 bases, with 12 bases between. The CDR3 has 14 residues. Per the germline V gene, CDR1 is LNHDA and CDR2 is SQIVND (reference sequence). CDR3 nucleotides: TGTGCCAGTAGTATCTGGGGGGTAAGCACTGAAGCTTTCTTT. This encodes CASSIWGVSTEAFF.

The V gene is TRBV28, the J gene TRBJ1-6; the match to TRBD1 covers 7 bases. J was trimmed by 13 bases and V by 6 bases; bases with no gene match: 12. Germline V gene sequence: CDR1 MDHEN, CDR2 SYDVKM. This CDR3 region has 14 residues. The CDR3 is CASSSPGQITPLHF. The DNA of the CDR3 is TGTGCCAGCAGCTCCCCGGGACAGATAACTCCCCTCCACTTT.

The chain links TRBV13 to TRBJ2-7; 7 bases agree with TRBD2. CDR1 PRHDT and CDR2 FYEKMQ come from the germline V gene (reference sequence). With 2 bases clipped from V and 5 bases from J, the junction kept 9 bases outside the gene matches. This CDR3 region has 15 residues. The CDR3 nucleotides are TGTGCCAGCAGCTTACAGGGTGGGAGGGTCGACGAGCAGTACTTC. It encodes CASSLQGGRVDEQYF.

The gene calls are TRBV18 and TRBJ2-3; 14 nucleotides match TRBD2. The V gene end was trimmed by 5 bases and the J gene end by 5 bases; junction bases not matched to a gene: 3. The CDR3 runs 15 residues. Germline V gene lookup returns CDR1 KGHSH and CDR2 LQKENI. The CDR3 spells CASSKGLAGVDTQYF. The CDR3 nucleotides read TGTGCCAGCTCAAAGGGACTAGCGGGAGTAGATACGCAGTATTTT.

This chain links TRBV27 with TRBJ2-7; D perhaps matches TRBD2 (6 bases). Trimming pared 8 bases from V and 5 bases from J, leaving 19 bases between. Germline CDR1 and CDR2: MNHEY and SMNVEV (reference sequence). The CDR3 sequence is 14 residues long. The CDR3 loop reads CASSRPGLNHEQYF. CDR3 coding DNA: TGTGCCAGCTCCCGGCCAGGACTAAACCACGAGCAGTACTTC.

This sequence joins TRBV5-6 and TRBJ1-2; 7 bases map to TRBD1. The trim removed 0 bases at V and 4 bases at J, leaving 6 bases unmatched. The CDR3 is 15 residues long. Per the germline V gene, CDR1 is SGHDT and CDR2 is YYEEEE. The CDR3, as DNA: TGTGCCAGCAGCTTGGAGGACAGGCAGTTCTATGGCTACACCTTC. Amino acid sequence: CASSLEDRQFYGYTF.

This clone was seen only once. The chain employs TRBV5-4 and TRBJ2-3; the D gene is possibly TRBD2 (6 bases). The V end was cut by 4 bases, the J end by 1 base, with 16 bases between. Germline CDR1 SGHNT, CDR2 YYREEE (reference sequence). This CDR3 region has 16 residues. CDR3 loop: CASSLSADYRTDTQYF. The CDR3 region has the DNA TGTGCCAGCAGCCTATCGGCGGACTATCGCACAGATACGCAGTATTTT. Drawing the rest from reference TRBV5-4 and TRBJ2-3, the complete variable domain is ETGVTQSPTHLIKTRGQQVTLRCSSQSGHNTVSWYQQALGQGPQFIFQYYREEENGRGNFPPRFSGLQFPNYSSELNVNALELDDSALYLCASSLSADYRTDTQYFGPGTRLTVL.

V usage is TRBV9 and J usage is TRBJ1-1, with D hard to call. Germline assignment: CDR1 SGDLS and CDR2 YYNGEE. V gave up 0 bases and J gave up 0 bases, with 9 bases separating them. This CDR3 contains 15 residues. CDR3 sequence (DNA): TGTGCCAGCAGCGTAGTAAGTAGCATGAACACTGAAGCTTTCTTT. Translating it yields CASSVVSSMNTEAFF.

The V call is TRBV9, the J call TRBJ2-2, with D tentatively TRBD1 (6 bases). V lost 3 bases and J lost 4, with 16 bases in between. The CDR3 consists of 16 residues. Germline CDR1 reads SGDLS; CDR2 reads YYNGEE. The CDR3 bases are TGTGCCAGCAGCGCCCAGGGGCCGGTGTTCACCGGGGAGCTGTTTTTT. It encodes CASSAQGPVFTGELFF.

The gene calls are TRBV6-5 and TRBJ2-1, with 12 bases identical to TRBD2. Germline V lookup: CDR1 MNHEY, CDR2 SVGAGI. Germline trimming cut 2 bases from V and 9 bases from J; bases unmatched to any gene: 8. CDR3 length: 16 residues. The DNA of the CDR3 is TGTGCCAGCAGTTACAACCCTAGCGGGAGGGCCAGTGAGCAGTTCTTC. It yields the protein CASSYNPSGRASEQFF.

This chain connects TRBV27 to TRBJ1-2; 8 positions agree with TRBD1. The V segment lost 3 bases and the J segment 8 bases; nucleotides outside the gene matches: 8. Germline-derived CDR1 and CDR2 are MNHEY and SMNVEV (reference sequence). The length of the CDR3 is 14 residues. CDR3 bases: TGTGCCAGCAGTTTGTTACAGGGGGAGGAAGGCTACACCTTC. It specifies CASSLLQGEEGYTF.

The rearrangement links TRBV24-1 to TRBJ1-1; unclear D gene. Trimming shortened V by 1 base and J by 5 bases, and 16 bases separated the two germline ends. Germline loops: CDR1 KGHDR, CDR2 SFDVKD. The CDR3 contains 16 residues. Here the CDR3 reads CATSDFSWGRRTEAFF. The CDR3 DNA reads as TGTGCCACCAGTGATTTTAGTTGGGGAAGGAGGACTGAAGCTTTCTTT.

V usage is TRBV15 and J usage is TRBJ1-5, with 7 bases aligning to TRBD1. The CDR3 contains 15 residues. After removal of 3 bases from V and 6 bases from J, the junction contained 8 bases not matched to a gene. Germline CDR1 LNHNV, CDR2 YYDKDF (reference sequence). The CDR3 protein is CATSRRQGRAQPQHF. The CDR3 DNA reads TGTGCCACCAGCAGGAGACAGGGAAGGGCTCAGCCCCAGCATTTT.

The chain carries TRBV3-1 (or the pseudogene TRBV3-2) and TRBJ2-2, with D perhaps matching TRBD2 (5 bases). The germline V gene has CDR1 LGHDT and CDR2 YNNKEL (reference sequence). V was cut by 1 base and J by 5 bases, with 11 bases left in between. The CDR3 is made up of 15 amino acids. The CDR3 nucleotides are TGTGCCAGCAGCCAAGGGAGGATACAGACCGGGGAGCTGTTTTTT. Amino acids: CASSQGRIQTGELFF.

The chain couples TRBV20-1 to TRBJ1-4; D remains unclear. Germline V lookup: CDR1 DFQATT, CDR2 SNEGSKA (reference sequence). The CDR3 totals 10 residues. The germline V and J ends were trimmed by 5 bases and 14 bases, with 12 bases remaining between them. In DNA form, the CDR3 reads TGCAGTGCTCTGCGCGATCGCCTGTTTTTT. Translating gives CSALRDRLFF.

The CDR3 is CASSPRVLKRERTDTQYF. In nucleotides, the CDR3 is TGTGCCAGCAGCCCAAGGGTTCTTAAGCGGGAGCGCACAGATACGCAGTATTTT. The chain combines TRBV3-1 (or the pseudogene TRBV3-2) with TRBJ2-3; 8 nucleotides agree with TRBD2. J was trimmed by 1 base and V by 4 bases; bases with no gene match: 13. CDR1 and CDR2 (germline): LGHDT, YNNKEL (reference sequence). The CDR3 consists of 18 residues.

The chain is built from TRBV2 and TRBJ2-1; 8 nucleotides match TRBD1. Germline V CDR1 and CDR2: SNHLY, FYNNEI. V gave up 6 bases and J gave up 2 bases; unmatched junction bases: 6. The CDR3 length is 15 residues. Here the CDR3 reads CASRDRGATYNEQFF. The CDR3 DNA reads TGTGCCAGCAGAGACAGGGGCGCCACCTACAATGAGCAGTTCTTC.

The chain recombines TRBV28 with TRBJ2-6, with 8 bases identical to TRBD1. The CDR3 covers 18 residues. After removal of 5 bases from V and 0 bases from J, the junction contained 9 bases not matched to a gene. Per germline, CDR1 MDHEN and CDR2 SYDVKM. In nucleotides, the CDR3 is TGTGCCAGCAGTCCCGGACAGGGCCAGCTCTCTGGGGCCAACGTCCTGACTTTC. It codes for CASSPGQGQLSGANVLTF.

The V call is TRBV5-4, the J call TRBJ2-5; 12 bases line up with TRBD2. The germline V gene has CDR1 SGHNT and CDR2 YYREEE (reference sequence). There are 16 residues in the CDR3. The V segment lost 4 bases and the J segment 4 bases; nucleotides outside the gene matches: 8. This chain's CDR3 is CASSQPPGLAGETQYF. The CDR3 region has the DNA TGTGCCAGCAGCCAGCCACCGGGACTAGCGGGAGAGACCCAGTACTTC.

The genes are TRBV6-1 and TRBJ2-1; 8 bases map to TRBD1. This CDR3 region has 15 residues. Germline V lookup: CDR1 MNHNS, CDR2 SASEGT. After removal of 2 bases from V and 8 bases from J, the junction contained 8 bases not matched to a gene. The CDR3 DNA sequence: TGTGCCAGCAGTGAAAGGAGACAGGGGTCCCATGAGCAGTTCTTC. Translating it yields CASSERRQGSHEQFF.

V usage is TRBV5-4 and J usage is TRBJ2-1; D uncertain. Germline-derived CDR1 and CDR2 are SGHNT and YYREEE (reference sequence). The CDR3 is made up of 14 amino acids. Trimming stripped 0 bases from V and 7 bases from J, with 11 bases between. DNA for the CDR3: TGTGCCAGCAGCTTGGACCCTATCCGAAATGAGCAGTTCTTC. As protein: CASSLDPIRNEQFF.

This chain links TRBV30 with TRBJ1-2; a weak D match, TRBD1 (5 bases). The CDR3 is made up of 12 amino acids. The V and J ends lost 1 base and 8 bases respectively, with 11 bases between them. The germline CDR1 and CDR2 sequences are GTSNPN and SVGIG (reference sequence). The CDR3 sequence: CAWSDWTPGYTF. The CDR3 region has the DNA TGTGCCTGGAGTGACTGGACACCCGGCTACACCTTC.

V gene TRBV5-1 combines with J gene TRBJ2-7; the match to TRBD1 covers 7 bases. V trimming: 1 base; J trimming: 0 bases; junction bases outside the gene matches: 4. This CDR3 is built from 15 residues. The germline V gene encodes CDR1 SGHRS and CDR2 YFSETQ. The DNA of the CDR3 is TGCGCCAGCAGCTTGCAGGGGGTTAGCTCCTACGAGCAGTACTTC. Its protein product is CASSLQGVSSYEQYF.

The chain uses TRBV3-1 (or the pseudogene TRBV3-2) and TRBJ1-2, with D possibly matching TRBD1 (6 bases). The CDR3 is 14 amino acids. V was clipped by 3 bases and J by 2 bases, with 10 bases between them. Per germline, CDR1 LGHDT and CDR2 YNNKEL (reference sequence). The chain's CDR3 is CASSQNTGNYGYTF. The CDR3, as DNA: TGTGCCAGCAGCCAGAACACAGGGAACTATGGCTACACCTTC.